This T cell receptor (beta chain) emerged from a study of response to subunit inactivated influenza vaccine (dated by TCRdb to 2016 to 2019). Regarding the study in general: Deep quantitative T cell receptor repertoire profiling was used in the study to track responses to a trivalent subunit inactivated influenza vaccine.

The research as a whole found: The authors suggested that each seasonal influenza vaccination may recruit only a limited number of new T cells.

The CDR3 goes from the cysteine to the phenylalanine over 14 residues. CDR3 DNA is the only sequence kept; it has 42 bases, read in frame from the first base. Trimming takes 0 bases from V and 3 bases from J, and the germline ends sit 8 bases apart. The germline V gene supplies CDR1 MNHEY and CDR2 SVGAGI. This clonotype has just a few counts. The specificity of this receptor is unknown. Nothing much larger sits one base from this clone, and base qualities are not available. The library relied on RT-PCR. The sequencing machine was an Illumina HiSeq 2500. TCRdb reprocessing: public reads trimmed at Q25 with fastp, clones called with MiXCR, in-frame beta chains kept. Each CDR3 protein gets just one entry, which takes the most common genes and DNA from the rows behind it. Present in this sample are 530,000 or so distinct CDR3 sequences, roughly 12% of which were seen just once. Of the sample, roughly a tenth is held by the ten largest clones.

Source: PBMCs from blood, taken on the day of vaccination. Recombination joined TRBV6-5 with TRBJ2-5, with the D call perhaps TRBD1 or TRBD2, each one matching 5 bases. This TCR came from a man aged 45 to 65 who received an inactivated influenza vaccine. Donor details come from another sample of the same person, matched by shared clones. The nucleotide sequence reads as follows: TGTGCCAGCAGTTACTCCGGGACCAAAGAGACCCAGTACTTC. It codes for CASSYSGTKETQYF.